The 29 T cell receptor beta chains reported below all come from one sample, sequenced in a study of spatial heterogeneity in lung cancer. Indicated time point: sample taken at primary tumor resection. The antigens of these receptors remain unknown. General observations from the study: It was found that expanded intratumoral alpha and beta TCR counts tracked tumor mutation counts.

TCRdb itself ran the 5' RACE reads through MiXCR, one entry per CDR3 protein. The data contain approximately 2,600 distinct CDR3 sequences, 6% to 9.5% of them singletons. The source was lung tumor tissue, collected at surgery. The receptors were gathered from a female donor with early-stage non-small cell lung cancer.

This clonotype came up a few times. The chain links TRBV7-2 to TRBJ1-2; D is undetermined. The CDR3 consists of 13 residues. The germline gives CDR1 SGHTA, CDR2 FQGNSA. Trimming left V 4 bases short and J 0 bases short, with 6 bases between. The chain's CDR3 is CASSSQTNYGYTF. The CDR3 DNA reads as TGTGCCAGCAGCTCCCAGACTAACTATGGCTACACCTTC. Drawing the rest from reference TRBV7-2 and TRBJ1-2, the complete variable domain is GAGVSQSPSNKVTEKGKDVELRCDPISGHTALYWYRQSLGQGLEFLIYFQGNSAPDKSGLPSDRFSAERTGGSVSTLTIQRTQQEDSAVYLCASSSQTNYGYTFGSGTRLTVV.

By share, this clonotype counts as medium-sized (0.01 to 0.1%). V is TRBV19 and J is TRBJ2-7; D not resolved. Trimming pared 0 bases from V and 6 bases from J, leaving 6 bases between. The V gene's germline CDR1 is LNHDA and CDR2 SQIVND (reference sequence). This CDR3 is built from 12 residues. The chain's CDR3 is CASSIDLREQYF. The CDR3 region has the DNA TGTGCCAGTAGTATAGACTTACGCGAGCAGTACTTC.

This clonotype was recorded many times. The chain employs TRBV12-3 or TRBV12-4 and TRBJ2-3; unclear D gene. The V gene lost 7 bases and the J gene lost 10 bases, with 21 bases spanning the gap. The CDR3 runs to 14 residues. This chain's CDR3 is CASTQENGPSAQYF. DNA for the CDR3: TGTGCCAGCACCCAAGAGAACGGGCCCAGTGCGCAGTATTTT.

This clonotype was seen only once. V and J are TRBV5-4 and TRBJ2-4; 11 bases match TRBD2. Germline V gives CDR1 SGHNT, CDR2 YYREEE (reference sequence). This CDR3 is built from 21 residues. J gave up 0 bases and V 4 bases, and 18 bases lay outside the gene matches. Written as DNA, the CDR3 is TGTGCCAGCAGCCAAAAGACTAGCGGGACACTGGGAGCCCTAGCCAAAAACATTCAGTACTTC. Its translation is CASSQKTSGTLGALAKNIQYF.

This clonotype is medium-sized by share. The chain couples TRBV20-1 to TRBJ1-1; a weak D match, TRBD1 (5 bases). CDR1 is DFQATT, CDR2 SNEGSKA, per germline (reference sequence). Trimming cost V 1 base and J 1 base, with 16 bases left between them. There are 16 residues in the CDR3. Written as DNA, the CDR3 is TGCAGTGCTAGAGCACGGGGAGGGGCGGGGAACACTGAAGCTTTCTTT. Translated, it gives CSARARGGAGNTEAFF.

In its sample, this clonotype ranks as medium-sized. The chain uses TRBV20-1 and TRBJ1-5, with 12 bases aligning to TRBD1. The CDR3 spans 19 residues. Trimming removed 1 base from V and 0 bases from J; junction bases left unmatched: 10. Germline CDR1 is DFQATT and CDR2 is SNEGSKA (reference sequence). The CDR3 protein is CSARVAGTGGDYSNQPQHF. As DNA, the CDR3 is TGCAGTGCTAGAGTCGCCGGGACAGGGGGCGACTATAGCAATCAGCCCCAGCATTTT.

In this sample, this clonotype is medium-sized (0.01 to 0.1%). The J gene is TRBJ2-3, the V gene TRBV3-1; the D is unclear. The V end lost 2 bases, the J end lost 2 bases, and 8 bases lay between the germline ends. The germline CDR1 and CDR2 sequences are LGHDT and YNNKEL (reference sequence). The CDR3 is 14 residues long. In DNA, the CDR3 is TGTGCCAGCAGCCAATTTGTGATCACAGATACGCAGTATTTT. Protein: CASSQFVITDTQYF.

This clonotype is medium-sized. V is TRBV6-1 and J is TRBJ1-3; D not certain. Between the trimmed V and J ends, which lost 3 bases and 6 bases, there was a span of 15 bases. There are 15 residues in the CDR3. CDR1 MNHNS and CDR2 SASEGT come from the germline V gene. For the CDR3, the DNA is TGTGCCAGCAGTGATGCGCGACAAGCTTTAAACACCATATATTTT. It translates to CASSDARQALNTIYF.

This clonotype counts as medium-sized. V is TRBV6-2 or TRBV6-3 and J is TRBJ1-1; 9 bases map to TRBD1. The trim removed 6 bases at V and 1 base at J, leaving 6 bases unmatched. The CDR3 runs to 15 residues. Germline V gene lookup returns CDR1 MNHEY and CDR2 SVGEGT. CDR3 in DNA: TGTGCCAGCAGACAGGGGGCCAGTAGGAACACTGAAGCTTTCTTT. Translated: CASRQGASRNTEAFF.

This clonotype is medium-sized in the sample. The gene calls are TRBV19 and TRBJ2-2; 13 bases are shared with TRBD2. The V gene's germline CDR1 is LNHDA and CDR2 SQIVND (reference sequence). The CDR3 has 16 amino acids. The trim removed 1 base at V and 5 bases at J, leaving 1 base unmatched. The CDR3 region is CASSIGLAGGTGELFF. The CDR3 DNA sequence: TGTGCCAGTAGTATAGGACTAGCGGGGGGAACCGGGGAGCTGTTTTTT.

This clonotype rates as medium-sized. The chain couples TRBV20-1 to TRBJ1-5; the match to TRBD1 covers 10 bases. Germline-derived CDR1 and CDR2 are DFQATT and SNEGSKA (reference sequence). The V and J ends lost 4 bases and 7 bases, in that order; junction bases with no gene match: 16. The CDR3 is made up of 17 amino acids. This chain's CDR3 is CSAILNARTGGNQPQHF. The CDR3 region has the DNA TGCAGTGCTATCCTTAACGCGCGGACAGGGGGTAACCAGCCCCAGCATTTT.

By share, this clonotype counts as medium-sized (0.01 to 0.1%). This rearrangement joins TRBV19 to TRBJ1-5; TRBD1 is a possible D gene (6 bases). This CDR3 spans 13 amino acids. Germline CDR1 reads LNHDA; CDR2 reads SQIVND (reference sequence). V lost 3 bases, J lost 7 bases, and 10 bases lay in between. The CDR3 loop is CASSIRGGQPQHF. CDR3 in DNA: TGTGCCAGTAGTATCAGGGGTGGACAGCCCCAGCATTTT. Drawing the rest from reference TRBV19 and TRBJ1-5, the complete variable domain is DGGITQSPKYLFRKEGQNVTLSCEQNLNHDAMYWYRQDPGQGLRLIYYSQIVNDFQKGDIAEGYSVSREKKESFPLTVTSAQKNPTAFYLCASSIRGGQPQHFGDGTRLSIL.

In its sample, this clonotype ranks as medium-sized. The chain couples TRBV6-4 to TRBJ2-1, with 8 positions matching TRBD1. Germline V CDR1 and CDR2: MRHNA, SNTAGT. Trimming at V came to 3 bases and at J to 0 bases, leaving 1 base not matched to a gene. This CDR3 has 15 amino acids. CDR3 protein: CASSEQGVSYNEQFF. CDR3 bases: TGTGCCAGCAGTGAACAGGGGGTCTCCTACAATGAGCAGTTCTTC.

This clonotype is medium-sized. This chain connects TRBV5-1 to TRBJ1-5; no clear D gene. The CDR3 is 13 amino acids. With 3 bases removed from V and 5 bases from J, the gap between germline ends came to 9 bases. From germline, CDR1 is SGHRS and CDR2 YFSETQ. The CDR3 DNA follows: TGCGCCAGCAGCTCCGAGATGGATCAGCCCCAGCATTTT. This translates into CASSSEMDQPQHF.

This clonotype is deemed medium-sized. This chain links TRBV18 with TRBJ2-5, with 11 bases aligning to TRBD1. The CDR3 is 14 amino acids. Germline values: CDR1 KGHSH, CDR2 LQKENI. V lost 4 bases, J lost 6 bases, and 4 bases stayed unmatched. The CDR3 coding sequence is TGTGCCAGCTCACGGACAGGGGGCGCGAAGACCCAGTACTTC. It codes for CASSRTGGAKTQYF.

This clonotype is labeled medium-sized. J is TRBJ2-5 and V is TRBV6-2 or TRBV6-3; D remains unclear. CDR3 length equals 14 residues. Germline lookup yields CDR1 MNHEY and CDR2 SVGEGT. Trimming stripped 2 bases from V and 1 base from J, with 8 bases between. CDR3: CASSYMNSQETQYF. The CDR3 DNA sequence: TGTGCCAGCAGTTACATGAACAGCCAAGAGACCCAGTACTTC.

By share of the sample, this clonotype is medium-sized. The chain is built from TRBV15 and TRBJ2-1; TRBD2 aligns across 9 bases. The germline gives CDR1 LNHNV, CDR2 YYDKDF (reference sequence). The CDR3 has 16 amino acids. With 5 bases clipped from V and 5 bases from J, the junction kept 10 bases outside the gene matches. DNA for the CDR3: TGTGCCACCAGCCGTAGCGGGAGACCCCTTGACAATGAGCAGTTCTTC. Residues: CATSRSGRPLDNEQFF.

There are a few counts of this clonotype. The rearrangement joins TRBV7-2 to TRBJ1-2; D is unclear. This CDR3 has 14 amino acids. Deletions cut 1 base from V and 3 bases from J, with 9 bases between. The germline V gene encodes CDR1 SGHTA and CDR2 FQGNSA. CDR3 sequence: CASSLVGFDYGYTF. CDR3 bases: TGTGCCAGCAGCTTAGTGGGGTTTGACTATGGCTACACCTTC.

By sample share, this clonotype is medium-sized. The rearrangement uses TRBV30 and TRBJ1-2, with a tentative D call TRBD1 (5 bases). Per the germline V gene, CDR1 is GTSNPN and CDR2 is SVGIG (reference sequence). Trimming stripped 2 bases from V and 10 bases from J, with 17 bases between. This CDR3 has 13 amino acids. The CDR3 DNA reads TGTGCCTGGAGTATTTCGGGGACCTTGATCTACACCTTC. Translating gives CAWSISGTLIYTF.

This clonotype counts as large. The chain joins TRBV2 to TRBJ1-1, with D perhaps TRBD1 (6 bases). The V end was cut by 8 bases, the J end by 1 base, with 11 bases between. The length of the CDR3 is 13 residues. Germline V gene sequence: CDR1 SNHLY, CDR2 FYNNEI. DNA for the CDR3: TGTGCCAGCCGGACAGAGAGGAACACTGAAGCTTTCTTT. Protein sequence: CASRTERNTEAFF.

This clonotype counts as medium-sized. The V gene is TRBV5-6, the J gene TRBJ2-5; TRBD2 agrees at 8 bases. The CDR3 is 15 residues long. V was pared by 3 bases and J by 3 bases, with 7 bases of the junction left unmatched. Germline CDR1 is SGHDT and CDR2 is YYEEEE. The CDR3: CASSYRGGGEETQYF. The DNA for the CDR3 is TGTGCCAGCAGCTACCGGGGGGGCGGGGAAGAGACCCAGTACTTC.

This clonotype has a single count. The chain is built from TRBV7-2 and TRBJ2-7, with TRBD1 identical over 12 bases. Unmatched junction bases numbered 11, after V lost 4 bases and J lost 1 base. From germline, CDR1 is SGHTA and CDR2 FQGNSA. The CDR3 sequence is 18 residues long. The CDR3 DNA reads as TGTGCCAGCAGCTCGGTGCCCGGGACAGGGGGCTTTTCCTACGAGCAGTACTTC. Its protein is CASSSVPGTGGFSYEQYF. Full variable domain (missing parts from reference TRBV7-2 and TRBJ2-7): GAGVSQSPSNKVTEKGKDVELRCDPISGHTALYWYRQSLGQGLEFLIYFQGNSAPDKSGLPSDRFSAERTGGSVSTLTIQRTQQEDSAVYLCASSSVPGTGGFSYEQYFGPGTRLTVT.

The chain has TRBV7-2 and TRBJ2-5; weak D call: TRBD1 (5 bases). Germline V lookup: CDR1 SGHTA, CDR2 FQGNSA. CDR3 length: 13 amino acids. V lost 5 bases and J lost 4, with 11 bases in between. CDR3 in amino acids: CASSHEQGETQYF. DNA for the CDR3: TGTGCCAGCAGCCACGAGCAGGGAGAGACCCAGTACTTC.

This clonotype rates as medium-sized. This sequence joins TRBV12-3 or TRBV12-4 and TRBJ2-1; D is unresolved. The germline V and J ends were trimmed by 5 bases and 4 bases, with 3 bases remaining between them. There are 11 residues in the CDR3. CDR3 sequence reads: CASSEYNEQFF. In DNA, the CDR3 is TGTGCCAGCAGTGAGTACAATGAGCAGTTCTTC.

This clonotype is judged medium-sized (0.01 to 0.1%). The CDR3 DNA reads as TGCAGTGCTTCCGGGGTGGCTGCGGCAGGGTATTTT. Amino acids: CSASGVAAAGYF. J is TRBJ2-3 and V is TRBV20-1, with D tentatively TRBD2 (5 bases). V lost 5 bases to trimming and J lost 14 bases, with 20 bases between them. This CDR3 comprises 12 residues. CDR1 is DFQATT and CDR2 is SNEGSKA in the germline V gene (reference sequence).

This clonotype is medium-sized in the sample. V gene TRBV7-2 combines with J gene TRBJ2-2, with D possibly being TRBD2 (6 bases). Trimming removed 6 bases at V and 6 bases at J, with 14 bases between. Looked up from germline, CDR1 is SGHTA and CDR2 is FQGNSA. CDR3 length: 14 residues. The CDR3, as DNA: TGTGCCAGCAGGTCGGACGGGACTCCCGGGGAGCTGTTTTTT. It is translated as CASRSDGTPGELFF.

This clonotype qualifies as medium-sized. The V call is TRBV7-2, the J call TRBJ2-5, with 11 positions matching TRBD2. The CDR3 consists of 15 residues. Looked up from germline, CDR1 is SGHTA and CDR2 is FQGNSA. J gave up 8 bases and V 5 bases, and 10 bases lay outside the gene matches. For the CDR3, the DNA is TGTGCCAGCAGCCCGCCTAGCGGGGGGTCGCGTACCCAGTACTTC. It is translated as CASSPPSGGSRTQYF.

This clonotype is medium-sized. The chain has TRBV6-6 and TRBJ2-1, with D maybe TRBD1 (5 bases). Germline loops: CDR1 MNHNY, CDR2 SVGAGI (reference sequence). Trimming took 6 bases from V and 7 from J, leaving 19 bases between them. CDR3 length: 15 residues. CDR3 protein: CASRASATESNEQFF. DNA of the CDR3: TGTGCCAGCAGGGCCAGTGCGACAGAAAGTAATGAGCAGTTCTTC.

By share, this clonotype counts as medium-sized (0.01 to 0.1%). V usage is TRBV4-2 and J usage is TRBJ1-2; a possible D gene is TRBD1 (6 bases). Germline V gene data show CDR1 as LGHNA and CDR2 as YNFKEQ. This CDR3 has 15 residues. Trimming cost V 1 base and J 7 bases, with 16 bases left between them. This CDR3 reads CASSQVPGANGGYTF. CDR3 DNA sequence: TGTGCCAGCAGCCAAGTCCCGGGGGCGAATGGTGGCTACACCTTC.